Listed below are T cell receptor beta chains from one sample, sequenced in a study of blood T cell repertoires in COVID-19. The table came from immunoSEQ multiplex PCR; TCRdb's copy has only in-frame clones and leaves some out. The profile covers around 330,000 clones, with around 88% appearing a single time and 1.5% to 2% taken by the ten largest. Specimen: peripheral blood. These receptor sequences come from a woman aged 25 to 39 with COVID-19, enrolled during active disease. CDR3s include the opening cysteine and the closing phenylalanine or tryptophan. Fields, in order: D gene, clone size, V gene, J gene, CDR3 DNA, CDR3 protein. A D gene is named only where the DNA matches it firmly. Clone size is shown for a subset of rows, as once, few, many or a class of expanded clone.

D: TRBD1
size: .
V: TRBV11-2
J: TRBJ2-2
DNA: TGTGCCAGCAGCATGGGCGGGACAGGGTTCGTCGGGGAGCTGTTTTTT
CDR3: CASSMGGTGFVGELFF

D: .
size: .
V: TRBV9
J: TRBJ1-2
DNA: TGTGCCAGCAGCGTCGGCCGGGGGGGCTATGGCTACACCTTC
CDR3: CASSVGRGGYGYTF

D: .
size: .
V: TRBV30
J: TRBJ1-1
DNA: TGTGCCTGGAGTTTTCAGGTCTTCACTGAAGCTTTCTTT
CDR3: CAWSFQVFTEAFF

D: TRBD1
size: .
V: TRBV5-1
J: TRBJ1-2
DNA: TGCGCCAGCAGCGGGCCCGGGACAGGGGAAGGTGGCTACACCTTC
CDR3: CASSGPGTGEGGYTF

D: .
size: .
V: TRBV4-3
J: TRBJ1-2
DNA: TGCGCCAGCAGCCAAGATCCCGGGACACTCTACACCTTC
CDR3: CASSQDPGTLYTF

D: TRBD2
size: .
V: TRBV15
J: TRBJ2-1
DNA: TGTGCCACCAGCAGAGATCAACTAGCGGGGGCCTTATCCTACAATGAGCAGTTCTTC
CDR3: CATSRDQLAGALSYNEQFF

D: TRBD1
size: .
V: TRBV27
J: TRBJ1-1
DNA: TGTGCCAGCACTCCGACAGGGTCGAGAACTGAAGCTTTCTTT
CDR3: CASTPTGSRTEAFF

D: TRBD1
size: .
V: TRBV11-3
J: TRBJ1-6
DNA: TGTGCCAGCAGCCGACAGGGGGCCAGGCCACCCCTCCACTTT
CDR3: CASSRQGARPPLHF

D: .
size: few
V: TRBV18
J: TRBJ1-2
DNA: TGTGCCAGCTCACCCTTTGGGGGGATCTATGGCTACACCTTC
CDR3: CASSPFGGIYGYTF

D: .
size: .
V: TRBV2
J: TRBJ2-1
DNA: TGTGCCAGCAGCGGCGGGAACGATGAGCAGTTCTTC
CDR3: CASSGGNDEQFF

D: .
size: .
V: TRBV30
J: TRBJ1-2
DNA: TGTGCCTGGAGTGTACGTAGGACAGACTATGGCTACACCTTC
CDR3: CAWSVRRTDYGYTF

D: TRBD1
size: .
V: TRBV2
J: TRBJ2-5
DNA: TGTGCCAGTTGGACAGGGGGGATGAGGGAGACCCAGTACTTC
CDR3: CASWTGGMRETQYF

D: TRBD1
size: .
V: TRBV6-5
J: TRBJ2-7
DNA: TGTGCCAGCAAAGTAGGGACAGGGGGGACCTACGAGCAGTACTTC
CDR3: CASKVGTGGTYEQYF

D: TRBD2
size: .
V: TRBV6-2/TRBV6-3
J: TRBJ2-7
DNA: TGTGCCAGCAGTTTGGGGAGGGGACCCTACGAGCAGTACTTC
CDR3: CASSLGRGPYEQYF

D: TRBD1
size: .
V: TRBV5-4
J: TRBJ2-7
DNA: TGTGCCAGCAGCTGGGGACAGGGTACCGACGAGCAGTACTTC
CDR3: CASSWGQGTDEQYF

D: .
size: .
V: TRBV15
J: TRBJ1-4
DNA: TGTGCCACCAGCAGAGATAACGGTGCAACTAATGAAAAACTGTTTTTT
CDR3: CATSRDNGATNEKLFF

D: .
size: .
V: TRBV11-1
J: TRBJ1-5
DNA: TGTGCCAGCAGCTTGCAGGGAAATCAGCCCCAGCATTTT
CDR3: CASSLQGNQPQHF

D: .
size: .
V: TRBV15
J: TRBJ1-2
DNA: TGTGCCACCAGCAGAGATTGGGGCGGTAATGGTCTCAACTATGGCTACACCTTC
CDR3: CATSRDWGGNGLNYGYTF

D: TRBD1
size: once
V: TRBV9
J: TRBJ1-1
DNA: TGTGCCAGCAGCGTAACCGGGGGACAGGGTGAAGCTTTCTTT
CDR3: CASSVTGGQGEAFF

D: .
size: .
V: TRBV2
J: TRBJ1-1
DNA: TGTGCCAGCAGTGCCCTCGGAGAGGGTGGGACTGAAGCTTTCTTT
CDR3: CASSALGEGGTEAFF

D: .
size: .
V: TRBV11-3
J: TRBJ2-5
DNA: TGTGCCAGCATCCCGGAGGACCGCCGGGAGACCCAGTACTTC
CDR3: CASIPEDRRETQYF

D: TRBD2
size: .
V: TRBV7-2
J: TRBJ2-2
DNA: TGTGCCAGCAGGGCTAGCGGGGGCAACACCGGGGAGCTGTTTTTT
CDR3: CASRASGGNTGELFF

D: .
size: .
V: TRBV13
J: TRBJ1-4
DNA: TGTGCCAGCAGCTCATTTGGGGGCTCGACTAATGAAAAACTGTTTTTT
CDR3: CASSSFGGSTNEKLFF

D: .
size: .
V: TRBV19
J: TRBJ1-1
DNA: TGTGCCAGTTCAATGCAGGGCAACTTGAACACTGAAGCTTTCTTT
CDR3: CASSMQGNLNTEAFF

D: TRBD1
size: .
V: TRBV2
J: TRBJ1-5
DNA: TGTGCCAGCAGTGAAGCTGACAGGGAAGGCCAGCCCCAGCATTTT
CDR3: CASSEADREGQPQHF

D: .
size: .
V: TRBV5-1
J: TRBJ1-2
DNA: TGCGCCAGCCGCCCGACAGAACTCTATGGCTACACCTTC
CDR3: CASRPTELYGYTF

D: .
size: .
V: TRBV6-4
J: TRBJ2-2
DNA: TGTGCCAACCCAGGGGACACCGGGGAGCTGTTTTTT
CDR3: CANPGDTGELFF

D: .
size: .
V: TRBV18
J: TRBJ2-5
DNA: TGTGCCAGCTCACCGAGTTCTGGTTGGGAGACCCAGTACTTC
CDR3: CASSPSSGWETQYF

D: .
size: .
V: TRBV18
J: TRBJ1-2
DNA: TGTGCCAGCTCACCCCTCACAGCTAACTATGGCTACACCTTC
CDR3: CASSPLTANYGYTF

D: TRBD1
size: .
V: TRBV4-1
J: TRBJ2-1
DNA: TGCGCCAGCAGCACCGGGACAGGGGGGTCCTACAATGAGCAGTTCTTC
CDR3: CASSTGTGGSYNEQFF

D: .
size: .
V: TRBV19
J: TRBJ1-2
DNA: TGTGCCAGTAGTATAGTTTTGCCCGGCAGGGTGAGCTATGGCTACACCTTC
CDR3: CASSIVLPGRVSYGYTF

D: .
size: .
V: TRBV12-2
J: TRBJ2-6
DNA: TGTGCAAGTCGCTTAGTGATGAAACTCTCTGGGGCCAACGTCCTGACTTTC
CDR3: CASRLVMKLSGANVLTF

D: .
size: .
V: TRBV5-5
J: TRBJ1-1
DNA: TGTGCCAGCAGCTCTCAGGGTATTTCCACTGAAGCTTTCTTT
CDR3: CASSSQGISTEAFF

D: .
size: .
V: TRBV10-1
J: TRBJ1-6
DNA: TGCGCCAGCAGAACAACAGGGATGGCCTCCTATAATTCACCCCTCCACTTT
CDR3: CASRTTGMASYNSPLHF

D: .
size: few
V: TRBV9
J: TRBJ1-4
DNA: TGTGCCAGCAGCGTAGGAGTAGCAACTAATGAAAAACTGTTTTTT
CDR3: CASSVGVATNEKLFF

D: TRBD2
size: .
V: TRBV28
J: TRBJ2-1
DNA: TGTGCCAGCAGTGTAACTAGCGGGGGAGGTCACAATGAGCAGTTCTTC
CDR3: CASSVTSGGGHNEQFF

D: .
size: .
V: TRBV19
J: TRBJ1-2
DNA: TGTGCCAGTAGTATCGGCCAGGGTGATGGCTACACCTTC
CDR3: CASSIGQGDGYTF

D: TRBD2
size: .
V: TRBV24-1
J: TRBJ2-1
DNA: TGTGCCACCAGTGGGCACCGGGACTACAATCCTAGGGATGAGCAGTTCTTC
CDR3: CATSGHRDYNPRDEQFF

D: .
size: few
V: TRBV15
J: TRBJ2-3
DNA: TGTGCCACCAGCAGAGATCAGGGTACGCAGTATTTT
CDR3: CATSRDQGTQYF

D: TRBD2
size: .
V: TRBV7-9
J: TRBJ2-1
DNA: TGTGCCAGCAGCAGTAGCGGGGGTATCAGTGAGCAGTTCTTC
CDR3: CASSSSGGISEQFF

D: TRBD2
size: .
V: TRBV3-1/TRBV3-2
J: TRBJ2-5
DNA: TGTGCCAGCAGCCCCAGAGGACTAGCGGGGGGCAGGGGAGAGACCCAGTACTTC
CDR3: CASSPRGLAGGRGETQYF

D: TRBD1
size: .
V: TRBV28
J: TRBJ1-1
DNA: TGTGCCAGCCGAGCCTGGACAGGTTGGAATGAAGCTTTCTTT
CDR3: CASRAWTGWNEAFF

D: TRBD1
size: .
V: TRBV28
J: TRBJ1-6
DNA: TGTGCCAGCAGGAGGGACAGCAGGAATTCACCCCTCCACTTT
CDR3: CASRRDSRNSPLHF

D: TRBD1
size: .
V: TRBV7-9
J: TRBJ1-6
DNA: TGTGCCAGCAGTTCAGGACAGGGCTACCCTTATAATTCACCCCTCCACTTT
CDR3: CASSSGQGYPYNSPLHF

D: .
size: few
V: TRBV25-1
J: TRBJ1-4
DNA: TGTGCCAGCAGTCTCGGAGCTAATGAAAAACTGTTTTTT
CDR3: CASSLGANEKLFF

D: TRBD1
size: .
V: TRBV5-4
J: TRBJ1-6
DNA: TGTGCCAGCAGCTCGAAACCACTTCGTAGGGACAGTACTAATGATTCACCCCTCCACTTT
CDR3: CASSSKPLRRDSTNDSPLHF

D: .
size: .
V: TRBV19
J: TRBJ2-6
DNA: TGTGCCAGTAGTATATCGGGGTCTGGGGCCAACGTCCTGACTTTC
CDR3: CASSISGSGANVLTF

D: TRBD2
size: once
V: TRBV3-1/TRBV3-2
J: TRBJ2-7
DNA: TGTGCCAGCAGCCAAGATACGGGGGGGCGGGAGCAGTACTTC
CDR3: CASSQDTGGREQYF

D: .
size: .
V: TRBV7-8
J: TRBJ2-5
DNA: TGTGCCAGCAGCCAGGCCCCCCCTGGGAGCTCCCAAGAGACCCAGTACTTC
CDR3: CASSQAPPGSSQETQYF

D: TRBD1
size: .
V: TRBV28
J: TRBJ1-4
DNA: TGTGCCAGCAGGACCGGGACAGGGGATGAAAAACTGTTTTTT
CDR3: CASRTGTGDEKLFF

D: .
size: few
V: TRBV12-3/TRBV12-4
J: TRBJ2-7
DNA: TGTGCCAGCAGTTTGAGCGGGCTCGGCGAGCAGTACTTC
CDR3: CASSLSGLGEQYF

D: .
size: .
V: TRBV10-2
J: TRBJ2-5
DNA: TGCGCCAGCAGGGGCTCCCAAGAGACCCAGTACTTC
CDR3: CASRGSQETQYF

D: TRBD2
size: few
V: TRBV23-1
J: TRBJ2-2
DNA: TGCGCCAGCAGTCAATCCCCACTAGCGGGGGGTATCACCGGGGAGCTGTTTTTT
CDR3: CASSQSPLAGGITGELFF

D: .
size: once
V: TRBV11-2
J: TRBJ2-1
DNA: TGTGCCAGCAGCTTAGTGACCCAAGCGGGCAATGAGCAGTTCTTC
CDR3: CASSLVTQAGNEQFF

D: .
size: once
V: TRBV28
J: TRBJ2-3
DNA: TGTGCCAGCAGTCTTACAGATACGCAGTATTTT
CDR3: CASSLTDTQYF

D: .
size: .
V: TRBV7-9
J: TRBJ2-5
DNA: TGTGCCAGCAGCTTGGTTTGGGCGCAAGAGACCCAGTACTTC
CDR3: CASSLVWAQETQYF

D: .
size: .
V: TRBV7-9
J: TRBJ1-2
DNA: TGTGCCAGCAGCTTACTGAGTAACTATGGCTACACCTTC
CDR3: CASSLLSNYGYTF

D: .
size: .
V: TRBV7-9
J: TRBJ1-1
DNA: TGTGCCGCCAGTCGGGTTTCGAACACTGAAGCTTTCTTT
CDR3: CAASRVSNTEAFF